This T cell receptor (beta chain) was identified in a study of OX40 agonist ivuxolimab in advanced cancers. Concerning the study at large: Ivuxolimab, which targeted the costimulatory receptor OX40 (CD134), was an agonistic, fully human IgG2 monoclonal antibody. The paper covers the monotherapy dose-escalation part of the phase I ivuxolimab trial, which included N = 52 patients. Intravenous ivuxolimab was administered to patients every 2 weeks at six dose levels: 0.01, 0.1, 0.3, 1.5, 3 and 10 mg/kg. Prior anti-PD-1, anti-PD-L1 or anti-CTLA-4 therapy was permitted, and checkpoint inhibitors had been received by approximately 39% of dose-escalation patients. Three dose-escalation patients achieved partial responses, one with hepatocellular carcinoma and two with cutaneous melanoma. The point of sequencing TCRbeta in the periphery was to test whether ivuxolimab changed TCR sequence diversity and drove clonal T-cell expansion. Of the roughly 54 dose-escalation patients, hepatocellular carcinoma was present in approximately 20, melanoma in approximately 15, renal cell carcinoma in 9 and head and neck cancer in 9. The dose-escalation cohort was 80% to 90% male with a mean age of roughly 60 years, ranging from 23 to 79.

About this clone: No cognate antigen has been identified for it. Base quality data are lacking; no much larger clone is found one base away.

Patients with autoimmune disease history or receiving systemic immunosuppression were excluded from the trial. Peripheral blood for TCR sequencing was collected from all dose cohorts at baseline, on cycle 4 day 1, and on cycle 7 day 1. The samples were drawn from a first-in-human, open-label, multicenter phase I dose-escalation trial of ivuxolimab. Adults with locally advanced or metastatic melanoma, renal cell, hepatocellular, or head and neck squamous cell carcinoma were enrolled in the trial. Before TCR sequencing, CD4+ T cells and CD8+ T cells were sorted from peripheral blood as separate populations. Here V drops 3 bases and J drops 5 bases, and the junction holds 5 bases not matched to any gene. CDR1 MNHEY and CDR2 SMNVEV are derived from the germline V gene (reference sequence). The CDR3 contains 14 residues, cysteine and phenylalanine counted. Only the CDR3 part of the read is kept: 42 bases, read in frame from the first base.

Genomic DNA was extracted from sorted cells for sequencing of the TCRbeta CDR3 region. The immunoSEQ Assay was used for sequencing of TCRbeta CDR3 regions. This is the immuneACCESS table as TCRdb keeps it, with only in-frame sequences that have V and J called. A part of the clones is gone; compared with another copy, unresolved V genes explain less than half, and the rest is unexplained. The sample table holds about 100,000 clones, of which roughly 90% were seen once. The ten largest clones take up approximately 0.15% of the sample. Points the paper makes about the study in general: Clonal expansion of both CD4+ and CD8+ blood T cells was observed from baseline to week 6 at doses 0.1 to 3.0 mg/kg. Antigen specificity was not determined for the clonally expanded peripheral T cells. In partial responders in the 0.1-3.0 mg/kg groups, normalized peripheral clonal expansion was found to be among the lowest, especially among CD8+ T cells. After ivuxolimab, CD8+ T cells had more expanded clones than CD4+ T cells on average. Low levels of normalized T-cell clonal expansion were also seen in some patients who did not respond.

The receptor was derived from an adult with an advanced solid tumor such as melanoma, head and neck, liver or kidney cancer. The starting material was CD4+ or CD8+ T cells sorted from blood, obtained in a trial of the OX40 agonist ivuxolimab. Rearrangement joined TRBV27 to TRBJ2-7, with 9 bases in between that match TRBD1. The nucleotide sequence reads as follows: TGTGCCAGCAGTTTGGGACAGGGAATCGACGAGCAGTACTTC. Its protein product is CASSLGQGIDEQYF.